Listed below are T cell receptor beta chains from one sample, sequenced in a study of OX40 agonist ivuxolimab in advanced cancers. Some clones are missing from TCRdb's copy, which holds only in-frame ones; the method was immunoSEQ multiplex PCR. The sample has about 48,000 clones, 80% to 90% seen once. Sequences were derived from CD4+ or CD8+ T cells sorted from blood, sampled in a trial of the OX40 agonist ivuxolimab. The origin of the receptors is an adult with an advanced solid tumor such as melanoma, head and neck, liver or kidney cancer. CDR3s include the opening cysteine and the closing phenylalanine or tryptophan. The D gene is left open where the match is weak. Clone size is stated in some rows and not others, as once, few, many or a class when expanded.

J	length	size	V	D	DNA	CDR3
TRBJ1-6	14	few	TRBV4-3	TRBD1	TGCGCCAGCGGACAGGGCACCTATAATTCACCCCTCCACTTT	CASGQGTYNSPLHF
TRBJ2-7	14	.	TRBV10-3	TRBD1	TGTGCCATCAGTCACCGGGACAGGGGCTACGAGCAGTACTTC	CAISHRDRGYEQYF
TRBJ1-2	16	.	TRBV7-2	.	TGTGCCAGCAGCTCAAGCATAACCCAGGGGTACTATGGCTACACCTTC	CASSSSITQGYYGYTF
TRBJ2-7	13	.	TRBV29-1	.	TGCAGCGTTGTGGTGGCGACTATTTACGAGCAGTACTTC	CSVVVATIYEQYF
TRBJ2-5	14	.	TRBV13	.	TGTGCCAGCAGCTTAAAAATAGGGAGGGAGACCCAGTACTTC	CASSLKIGRETQYF
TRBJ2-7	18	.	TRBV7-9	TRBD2	TGTGCCAGCAGCTTCCCGGATAGCGGGGCCTATAGCTCCTACGAGCAGTACTTC	CASSFPDSGAYSSYEQYF
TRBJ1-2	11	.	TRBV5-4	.	TGTGCCAGCAGCTTCGGGAGTGGCTACACCTTC	CASSFGSGYTF
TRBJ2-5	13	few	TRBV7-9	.	TGTGCCAGTAATCAAGGGGAAAAAGAGACCCAGTACTTC	CASNQGEKETQYF
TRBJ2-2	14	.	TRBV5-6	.	TGTGCCAGCAGCCGCGACCTGTACACCGGGGAGCTGTTTTTT	CASSRDLYTGELFF
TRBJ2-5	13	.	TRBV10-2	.	TGCGCCAGCGGGGGGGCCTCGGAAGAGACCCAGTACTTC	CASGGASEETQYF
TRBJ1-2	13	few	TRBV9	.	TGTGCCAGCAGCCCGGGATCTAACTATGGCTACACCTTC	CASSPGSNYGYTF
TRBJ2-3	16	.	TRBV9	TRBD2	TGTGCCAGCAGCACGACTAGCGGGGGGCTTGCAGATACGCAGTATTTT	CASSTTSGGLADTQYF
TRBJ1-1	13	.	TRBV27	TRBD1	TGTGCCAGCAGCTCTGACCGGGACAGGGGAGCTTTCTTT	CASSSDRDRGAFF
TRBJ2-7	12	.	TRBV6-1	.	TGTGCCAGCAGTGAAGGGGAAAACGAGCAGTACTTC	CASSEGENEQYF
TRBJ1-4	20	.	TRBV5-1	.	TGCGCCAGCAGCTTGCTATCTACGTCGGGGATTACAGACAAGGATGAAAAACTGTTTTTT	CASSLLSTSGITDKDEKLFF
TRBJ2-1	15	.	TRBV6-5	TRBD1	TGTGCCAGCAGTTACGGACAGGGGGCCGGGAATGAGCAGTTCTTC	CASSYGQGAGNEQFF
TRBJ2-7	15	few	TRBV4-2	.	TGTGCCAGCAGCCAAGATCTTGGCTTCACCTACGAGCAGTACTTC	CASSQDLGFTYEQYF
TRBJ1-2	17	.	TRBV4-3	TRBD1	TGCGCCAGCAGCCGAGGGACAGGAGCTGATCCTAACTATGGCTACACCTTC	CASSRGTGADPNYGYTF
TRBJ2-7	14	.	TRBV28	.	TGTGCCAGCACCCTCCAGGGGAGTGAGTACGAGCAGTACTTC	CASTLQGSEYEQYF
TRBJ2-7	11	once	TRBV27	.	TGTGCCAGCAGTACCTCCTACGAGCAGTACTTC	CASSTSYEQYF
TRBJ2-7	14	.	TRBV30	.	TGTGCCTGGAGTGGAGGGGTCTATCCCTACGAGCAGTACTTC	CAWSGGVYPYEQYF
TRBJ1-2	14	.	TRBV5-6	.	TGTGCCAGCAGCTTGGTCGAGGCAGACTATGGCTACACCTTC	CASSLVEADYGYTF
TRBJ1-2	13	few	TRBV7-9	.	TGTGCCAGCAGGGTCGGGACTTGGGATGGCTACACCTTC	CASRVGTWDGYTF
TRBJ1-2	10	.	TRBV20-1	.	TGCAGTGCTCCCGAGTGGGGCTACACCTTC	CSAPEWGYTF
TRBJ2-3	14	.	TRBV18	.	TGTGCCAGCTCACCACTAGGCGAGGAAGATACGCAGTATTTT	CASSPLGEEDTQYF
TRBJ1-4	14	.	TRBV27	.	TGTGCCAGCAGTTTCCTGAAGGGTGGGGAAAAACTGTTTTTT	CASSFLKGGEKLFF
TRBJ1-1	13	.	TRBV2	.	TGTGCCGTTAGGGCCAGGACAAACACTGAAGCTTTCTTT	CAVRARTNTEAFF
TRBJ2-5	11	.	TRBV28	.	TGTGCCAGCAGTTTACGAGAGACCCAGTACTTC	CASSLRETQYF
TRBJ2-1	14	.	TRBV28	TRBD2	TGTGCCACCCTGAAATCAAGGGGAGGGCCTGAGCAGTTCTTC	CATLKSRGGPEQFF
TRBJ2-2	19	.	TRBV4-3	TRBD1	TGCGCCAGCAGCCAACATAAGACTCGACAGGGTCTGGGCACCGGGGAGCTGTTTTTT	CASSQHKTRQGLGTGELFF
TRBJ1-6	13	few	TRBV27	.	TGTGCCAGCGCTGAAATGGGAAATTCACCCCTCCACTTT	CASAEMGNSPLHF
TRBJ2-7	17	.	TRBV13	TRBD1	TGTGCCAGCAGCCCCGCCGGACAGGGCCCGAGCTCCTACGAGCAGTACTTC	CASSPAGQGPSSYEQYF
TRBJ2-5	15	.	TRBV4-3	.	TGCGCCAGCAGCCAAGAAATCGGCACCCGAGAGACCCAGTACTTC	CASSQEIGTRETQYF
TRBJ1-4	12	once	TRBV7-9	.	TGTGCGACCCATCAGGGTGGTGAAAAACTGTTTTTT	CATHQGGEKLFF
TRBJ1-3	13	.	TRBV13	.	TGTGCCAGCAGCTTGACAGCTGGAAACACCATATATTTT	CASSLTAGNTIYF
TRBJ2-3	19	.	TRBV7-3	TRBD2	TGTGCCAGCAGCTTAACCCTTGGTACTACTAGCGGGGGCACAGATACGCAGTATTTT	CASSLTLGTTSGGTDTQYF
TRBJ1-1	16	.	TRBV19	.	TGTGCCAGTAGATGGGCGCAGGGGAGCTCGAACACTGAAGCTTTCTTT	CASRWAQGSSNTEAFF
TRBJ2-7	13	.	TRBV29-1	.	TGCAGCGTCCCCGGGACTCCGCCTAGGGAGCAGTACTTC	CSVPGTPPREQYF
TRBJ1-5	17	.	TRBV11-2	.	TGTGCCAGCAGCTTAGGGTCCTCCCCGGATAGCAATCAGCCCCAGCATTTT	CASSLGSSPDSNQPQHF
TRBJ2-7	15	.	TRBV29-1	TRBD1	TGCAGCGTTGAAGAAAGGGACAGGGGAACCTACGAGCAGTACTTC	CSVEERDRGTYEQYF
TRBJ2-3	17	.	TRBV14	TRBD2	TGTGCCAGCAGCCAAGGTCAACTAGCGGGGGTCACAGATACGCAGTATTTT	CASSQGQLAGVTDTQYF
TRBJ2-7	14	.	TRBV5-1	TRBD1	TGCGCCAGCGCCGGGACAGGGGGATTCTACGAGCAGTACTTC	CASAGTGGFYEQYF
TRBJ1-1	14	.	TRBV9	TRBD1	TGTGCCAGCAGCGCGTGGGACAGGGCCACTGAAGCTTTCTTT	CASSAWDRATEAFF
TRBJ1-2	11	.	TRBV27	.	TGTGCCAGCAGAACAGGTGGTGGCTACACCTTC	CASRTGGGYTF
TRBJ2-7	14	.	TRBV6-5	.	TGTGCCAGCAGTCCAGGGGCGGGTAACTACGAGCAGTACTTC	CASSPGAGNYEQYF
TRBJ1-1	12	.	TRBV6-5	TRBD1	TGTGCCAGTCAGACAGGGGGCACTGAAGCTTTCTTT	CASQTGGTEAFF
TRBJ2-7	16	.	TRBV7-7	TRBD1	TGTGCCAGCAGCCGCAACAGGGGCCCCGCCTACTACGAGCAGTACTTC	CASSRNRGPAYYEQYF
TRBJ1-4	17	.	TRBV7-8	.	TGTGCCAGCAGCTTAAATCGCTTCCTCTCTCCCGATGAAAAACTGTTTTTT	CASSLNRFLSPDEKLFF
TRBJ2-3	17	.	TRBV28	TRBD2	TGTGCCAGCAGCCCCACTAGCGGGGTAAGGGGCACAGATACGCAGTATTTT	CASSPTSGVRGTDTQYF
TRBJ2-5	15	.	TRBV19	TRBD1	TGTGCCAGTAGTGTGAGATCGGACAGGGAGGAGACCCAGTACTTC	CASSVRSDREETQYF